The rows below give T cell receptor beta chains drawn from one sample of a study of blood T cell repertoires in COVID-19. Repertoires were generated with immunoSEQ multiplex PCR, while TCRdb's copy carries only in-frame clones and drops some. The sample records some 150,000 clones, roughly 85% being singletons. Sequences were obtained from peripheral blood. These receptors came from a human donor with acute or convalescent COVID-19. The donor label of this sample is uncertain. CDR3s include the opening cysteine and the closing phenylalanine or tryptophan. A D gene is named only where the DNA matches it firmly. Clone sizes are given selectively: once, few, many, or a class where the clone is expanded.

clone size: -; V gene: TRBV19; J gene: TRBJ2-5; D gene: -; CDR3 protein: CASSADYSQETQYF; CDR3 DNA: TGTGCCAGTAGTGCGGACTACTCCCAAGAGACCCAGTACTTC
clone size: few; V gene: TRBV18; J gene: TRBJ1-1; D gene: -; CDR3 protein: CASSLFGSRTEAFF; CDR3 DNA: TGTGCCAGCTCACTTTTCGGGTCGAGGACTGAAGCTTTCTTT
clone size: -; V gene: TRBV7-2; J gene: TRBJ2-1; D gene: TRBD1; CDR3 protein: CASSVDRGGYNEQFF; CDR3 DNA: TGTGCCAGCAGCGTGGACAGGGGCGGGTACAATGAGCAGTTCTTC
clone size: -; V gene: TRBV7-9; J gene: TRBJ1-5; D gene: -; CDR3 protein: CASSLYNQPQHF; CDR3 DNA: TGTGCCAGCAGCTTATACAATCAGCCCCAGCATTTT
clone size: -; V gene: TRBV27; J gene: TRBJ2-2; D gene: -; CDR3 protein: CASSPRTRGTGELFF; CDR3 DNA: TGTGCCAGCAGTCCAAGGACCCGGGGGACCGGGGAGCTGTTTTTT
clone size: once; V gene: TRBV6-1; J gene: TRBJ2-7; D gene: -; CDR3 protein: CASSEGGHEQYF; CDR3 DNA: TGTGCCAGCAGTGAAGGGGGCCACGAGCAGTACTTC
clone size: -; V gene: TRBV2; J gene: TRBJ1-2; D gene: TRBD1; CDR3 protein: CASSVDRFYGYTF; CDR3 DNA: TGTGCCAGCAGCGTGGACAGGTTCTATGGCTACACCTTC
clone size: -; V gene: TRBV5-5; J gene: TRBJ1-2; D gene: -; CDR3 protein: CASSLARWGYTF; CDR3 DNA: TGTGCCAGCAGCTTGGCGCGGTGGGGCTACACCTTC
clone size: -; V gene: TRBV5-8; J gene: TRBJ1-5; D gene: TRBD1; CDR3 protein: CASSPRTGNQPQHF; CDR3 DNA: TGTGCCAGCAGCCCCAGGACAGGGAACCAGCCCCAGCATTTT
clone size: -; V gene: TRBV6-5; J gene: TRBJ1-2; D gene: TRBD1; CDR3 protein: CASSYSKWTGNYGYTF; CDR3 DNA: TGTGCCAGCAGTTACTCGAAGTGGACAGGGAACTATGGCTACACCTTC
clone size: -; V gene: TRBV2; J gene: TRBJ2-2; D gene: -; CDR3 protein: CASTILRNTGELFF; CDR3 DNA: TGTGCCAGCACGATCTTGAGGAACACCGGGGAGCTGTTTTTT
clone size: -; V gene: TRBV3-1/TRBV3-2; J gene: TRBJ2-1; D gene: TRBD2; CDR3 protein: CASRGAGINEQFF; CDR3 DNA: TGTGCCAGCCGTGGAGCGGGGATCAATGAGCAGTTCTTC
clone size: -; V gene: TRBV25-1; J gene: TRBJ1-2; D gene: TRBD1; CDR3 protein: CASSASRGDGYTF; CDR3 DNA: TGTGCCAGCAGTGCGAGCAGGGGGGATGGCTACACCTTC
clone size: once; V gene: TRBV29-1; J gene: TRBJ1-1; D gene: -; CDR3 protein: CSARTLRTANTEAFF; CDR3 DNA: TGCAGCGCGCGCACCTTACGGACAGCCAACACTGAAGCTTTCTTT
clone size: -; V gene: TRBV3-1/TRBV3-2; J gene: TRBJ1-2; D gene: -; CDR3 protein: CASSQPTHGYTF; CDR3 DNA: TGTGCCAGCAGCCAACCGACACATGGCTACACCTTC